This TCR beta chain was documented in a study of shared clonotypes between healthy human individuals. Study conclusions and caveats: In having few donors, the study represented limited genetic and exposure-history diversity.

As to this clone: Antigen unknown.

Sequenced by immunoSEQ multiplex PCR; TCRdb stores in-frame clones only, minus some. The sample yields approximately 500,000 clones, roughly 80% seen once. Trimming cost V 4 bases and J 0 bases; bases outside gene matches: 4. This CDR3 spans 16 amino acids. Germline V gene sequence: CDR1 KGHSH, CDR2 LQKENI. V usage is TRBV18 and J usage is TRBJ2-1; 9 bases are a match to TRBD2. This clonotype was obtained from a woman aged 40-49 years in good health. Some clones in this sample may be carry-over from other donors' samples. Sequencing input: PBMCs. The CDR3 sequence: CASSLGLASSYNEQFF. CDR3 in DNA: TGTGCCAGCTCACTCGGACTAGCGAGCTCCTACAATGAGCAGTTCTTC.